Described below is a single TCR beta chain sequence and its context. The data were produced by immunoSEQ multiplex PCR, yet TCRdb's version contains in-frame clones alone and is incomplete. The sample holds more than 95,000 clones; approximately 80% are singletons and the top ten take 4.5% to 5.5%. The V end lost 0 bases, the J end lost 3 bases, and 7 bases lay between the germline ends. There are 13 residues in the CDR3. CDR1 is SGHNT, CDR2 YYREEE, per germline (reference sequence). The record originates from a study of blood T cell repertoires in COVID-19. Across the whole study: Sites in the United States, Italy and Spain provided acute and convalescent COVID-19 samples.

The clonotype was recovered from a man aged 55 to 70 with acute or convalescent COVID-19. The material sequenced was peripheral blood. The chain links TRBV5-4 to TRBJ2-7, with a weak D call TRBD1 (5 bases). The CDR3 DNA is TGTGCCAGCAGCTTGGGACAGAGCTACGAGCAGTACTTC. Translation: CASSLGQSYEQYF. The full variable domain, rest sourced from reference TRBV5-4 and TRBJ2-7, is ETGVTQSPTHLIKTRGQQVTLRCSSQSGHNTVSWYQQALGQGPQFIFQYYREEENGRGNFPPRFSGLQFPNYSSELNVNALELDDSALYLCASSLGQSYEQYFGPGTRLTVT.